This passage covers 10 T cell receptor beta chains from one sample sequenced in a study of blood T cell repertoires in COVID-19. TCRdb's copy holds only in-frame clones and misses some; the assay was immunoSEQ multiplex PCR. In the table there are 150,000 to 200,000 clones, 80% to 85% of which are singletons. Input material: peripheral blood. The receptors derive from a woman of 80 years or more with COVID-19, enrolled during active disease.

The genes are TRBV15 and TRBJ2-3; D is perhaps TRBD1 (5 bases). Deletions cut 0 bases from V and 3 bases from J, with 10 bases between. The CDR3 sequence is 15 residues long. The V gene's germline CDR1 is LNHNV and CDR2 YYDKDF (reference sequence). CDR3: CATSRDRVRTDTQYF. The CDR3 region has the DNA TGTGCCACCAGCAGAGACAGGGTACGGACAGATACGCAGTATTTT.

This clone occurred a few times. The J gene is TRBJ1-1, the V gene TRBV18, with 10 bases identical to TRBD1. The germline CDR1 and CDR2 sequences are KGHSH and LQKENI. V dropped 3 bases and J dropped 4; count of bases not matched to a gene: 2. The CDR3 is 14 amino acids. The CDR3 region is CASSPGQGITEAFF. As DNA, the CDR3 is TGTGCCAGCTCACCGGGACAGGGGATCACTGAAGCTTTCTTT.

This sequence joins TRBV19 and TRBJ2-3; 9 bases map to TRBD2. V dropped 6 bases and J dropped 3; count of bases not matched to a gene: 4. The CDR3 has 14 residues. Looked up from germline, CDR1 is LNHDA and CDR2 is SQIVND (reference sequence). The CDR3 loop is CASRTSGRTDTQYF. In DNA form, the CDR3 reads TGTGCCAGTAGGACTAGCGGCCGGACAGATACGCAGTATTTT.

CDR3 in amino acids: CASSNTRGSYEQYF. CDR3 coding DNA: TGTGCCAGCAGCAATACTAGGGGGAGCTACGAGCAGTACTTC. This chain links TRBV9 with TRBJ2-7; TRBD1 is a possible D gene (6 bases). Germline CDR1 is SGDLS and CDR2 is YYNGEE. Trimming took off 4 bases at V and 3 bases at J, with 14 bases between the two ends. The CDR3 length is 14 residues.

The rearrangement links TRBV6-5 to TRBJ2-3; TRBD2 matches at 12 bases. This CDR3 contains 15 residues. Germline V gives CDR1 MNHEY, CDR2 SVGAGI. Trimming cost V 5 bases and J 5 bases; bases outside gene matches: 5. CDR3 protein: CASSPGGLAGDTQYF. Here the CDR3 DNA reads TGTGCCAGCAGTCCAGGGGGACTAGCGGGAGATACGCAGTATTTT.

This clone was recorded a few times. This chain uses TRBV28 with TRBJ2-1; no reliable D call. This CDR3 contains 13 residues. Germline V CDR1 and CDR2: MDHEN, SYDVKM. Trimming shortened V by 8 bases and J by 0 bases, and 8 bases separated the two germline ends. This CDR3 reads CASRLSSYNEQFF. The DNA for the CDR3 is TGTGCCAGCCGTCTGAGCTCCTACAATGAGCAGTTCTTC. The entire variable domain, with the rest obtained from reference TRBV28 and TRBJ2-1, is as follows: DVKVTQSSRYLVKRTGEKVFLECVQDMDHENMFWYRQDPGLGLRLIYFSYDVKMKEKGDIPEGYSVSREKKERFSLILESASTNQTSMYLCASRLSSYNEQFFGPGTRLTVL.

This chain uses TRBV3-1 (or the pseudogene TRBV3-2) with TRBJ2-1; 14 nucleotides align to TRBD2. Germline CDR1 is LGHDT and CDR2 is YNNKEL (reference sequence). V lost 6 bases to trimming and J lost 3 bases; unmatched junction nucleotides: 4. The CDR3 totals 16 residues. DNA of the CDR3: TGTGCCAGCAGACGACTAGCGGGAGGGGGCTACAATGAGCAGTTCTTC. Its translation is CASRRLAGGGYNEQFF.

The chain carries TRBV5-6 and TRBJ1-5; 9 positions match TRBD1. With V trimmed by 3 bases and J by 1 base, 5 bases remained unmatched. Germline V gene lookup returns CDR1 SGHDT and CDR2 YYEEEE. This CDR3 comprises 16 residues. CDR3 residues: CASSSTGGRSNQPQHF. As DNA, the CDR3 is TGTGCCAGCAGCTCAACAGGGGGCCGAAGCAATCAGCCCCAGCATTTT.

Written as DNA, the CDR3 is TGTGCCAGCAGTGCCCGACAGGGATACGAGCAGTACTTC. It encodes CASSARQGYEQYF. V usage is TRBV27 and J usage is TRBJ2-7, with TRBD1 identical over 7 bases. Unmatched junction bases numbered 5, after V lost 5 bases and J lost 4 bases. The CDR3 totals 13 residues. Germline values: CDR1 MNHEY, CDR2 SMNVEV (reference sequence).

This clone appeared once. J is TRBJ1-1 and V is TRBV5-1; 7 bases agree with TRBD1. This CDR3 region has 14 residues. Trimming at V came to 1 base and at J to 4 bases, leaving 4 bases not matched to a gene. The germline V gene has CDR1 SGHRS and CDR2 YFSETQ. CDR3 nucleotides: TGCGCCAGCAGCTTGTTATCAGGGGGCACTGAAGCTTTCTTT. Its protein product is CASSLLSGGTEAFF.